Presented here are 20 T cell receptor beta chains from one specimen sequenced in a study of blood T cells in healthy people across ages (dated by TCRdb to the mid-2010s). Libraries were constructed by 5' RACE. TCRdb names Illumina HiSeq 2500 as the instrument used. A second roughly 6 to 12 cycle PCR used a sample-barcoded 5' primer and a J-beta primer mix. The public reads were quality trimmed at Q25 with fastp and then assembled into clones with MiXCR by TCRdb, keeping productive beta chains. Each entry is one CDR3 protein sequence, shown with its most common DNA and genes. In this sample the table shows 790,000 or so distinct CDR3 sequences, 45% to 70% of which occur a single time. Clones ranked in the top ten supply about 26% of the sample. The sequenced sample was blood. The receptors shown here come from a man in his forties or fifties in good health.

The rearrangement uses TRBV24-1 and TRBJ2-5, with 8 bases fitting TRBD1. V trimming: 7 bases; J trimming: 2 bases; junction bases outside the gene matches: 11. Germline V gene lookup returns CDR1 KGHDR and CDR2 SFDVKD. The CDR3 spans 16 residues. The chain's CDR3 is CATSHRMGTGQETQYF. The CDR3, as DNA: TGTGCCACCAGCCACCGAATGGGGACAGGACAAGAGACCCAGTACTTC.

This chain joins TRBV4-2 and TRBJ1-5, with a tentative D call TRBD1 (5 bases). Germline-derived CDR1 and CDR2 are LGHNA and YNFKEQ. V shed 0 bases and J shed 1 base, with 10 bases lying between them. CDR3 length: 16 residues. CDR3 in DNA: TGTGCCAGCAGCCAAGATCGGCAGGGCAGCAATCAGCCCCAGCATTTT. This codes for CASSQDRQGSNQPQHF.

This clonotype was seen only a few times. This chain connects TRBV12-3 or TRBV12-4 to TRBJ2-1; D is possibly TRBD1 (6 bases). CDR3 size: 14 residues. The V and J ends lost 4 bases and 4 bases respectively, with 11 bases between them. The chain's CDR3 is CASSSGQKYNEQFF. In DNA form, the CDR3 reads TGTGCCAGCAGTTCTGGACAGAAATACAATGAGCAGTTCTTC.

The chain joins TRBV20-1 to TRBJ1-6; no firm D call. Germline V gives CDR1 DFQATT, CDR2 SNEGSKA (reference sequence). The CDR3 loop spans 14 amino acids. Trimming stripped 3 bases from V and 7 bases from J, with 13 bases between. This CDR3 is CSASLEFMNSPLHF. CDR3 DNA: TGCAGTGCTAGCTTGGAATTTATGAATTCACCCCTCCACTTT.

The chain recombines TRBV10-3 with TRBJ2-3, with a possible D match to TRBD2 (6 bases). CDR3 length: 14 residues. V was shortened by 6 bases and J by 3 bases, with 13 bases between the two germline ends. Germline CDR1 ENHRY, CDR2 SYGVKD. The CDR3 sequence: CAISEGGITDTQYF. The CDR3 DNA reads as TGTGCCATCAGCGAAGGCGGGATAACAGATACGCAGTATTTT.

The chain is built from TRBV7-8 and TRBJ2-1; D is undetermined. V lost 5 bases to trimming and J lost 5 bases, with 13 bases between them. This CDR3 is 14 amino acids long. From germline, CDR1 is SGHVS and CDR2 FQNEAQ. The CDR3 nucleotides are TGTGCCAGCAGCCTAGAGCTCAGAAACAATGAGCAGTTCTTC. It encodes CASSLELRNNEQFF.

This clonotype has just a few counts. This chain uses TRBV4-3 with TRBJ2-5; D may be TRBD1 or TRBD2 (5 bases each). The CDR3 runs 15 residues. Germline V gene sequence: CDR1 LGHNA, CDR2 YSLEER. Trimming took off 0 bases at V and 11 bases at J, with 19 bases between the two ends. In nucleotides, the CDR3 is TGCGCCAGCAGCCAAGATGGGACCGGGACCGGGGAGCAGTACTTC. This gives the protein CASSQDGTGTGEQYF.

This clonotype was seen a few times. The chain has TRBV29-1 and TRBJ2-1, with D possibly being TRBD1 (5 bases). The CDR3 length is 14 residues. Trimming left V 0 bases short and J 6 bases short, with 12 bases between. CDR1 and CDR2 (germline): SQVTM, ANQGSEA. As DNA, the CDR3 is TGCAGCGTTGAAGATACTGTGCAGGGCAATGAGCAGTTCTTC. This codes for CSVEDTVQGNEQFF.

The CDR3 nucleotides read TGTGCCAGCAGCTTTAACTTGGGACAGGGATCCAATGAGCAGTTCTTC. It yields the protein CASSFNLGQGSNEQFF. This sequence joins TRBV7-9 and TRBJ2-1, with TRBD1 identical over 9 bases. This CDR3 region has 16 residues. The V segment lost 3 bases and the J segment 6 bases; nucleotides outside the gene matches: 9. Germline CDR1 is SEHNR and CDR2 is FQNEAQ (reference sequence). The variable domain in full, completed from reference TRBV7-9 and TRBJ2-1, reads DTGVSQNPRHKITKRGQNVTFRCDPISEHNRLYWYRQTLGQGPEFLTYFQNEAQLEKSRLLSDRFSAERPKGSFSTLEIQRTEQGDSAMYLCASSFNLGQGSNEQFFGPGTRLTVL.

V is TRBV9 and J is TRBJ2-3; 7 bases align to TRBD2. V shed 3 bases, J shed 6 bases, and the junction held 10 bases outside the gene matches. Germline V CDR1 and CDR2: SGDLS, YYNGEE. This CDR3 contains 15 residues. The CDR3 protein is CASSGGPSGMDTQYF. The CDR3 bases are TGTGCCAGCAGCGGAGGTCCCAGCGGGATGGATACGCAGTATTTT.

The CDR3 here is CASSGGIGTVKETQYF. As DNA, the CDR3 is TGTGCCAGCAGCGGGGGGATCGGGACAGTCAAAGAGACCCAGTACTTC. The rearrangement joins TRBV11-2 to TRBJ2-5, with a tentative D call TRBD1 (7 bases). Germline CDR1 SGHAT, CDR2 FQNNGV. V lost 5 bases and J lost 3, with 19 bases in between. The CDR3 is made up of 16 amino acids.

This clonotype is a singleton in its sample. This rearrangement joins TRBV12-3 or TRBV12-4 to TRBJ1-5; no clear D. The CDR3 extends over 14 amino acids. Trimming left V 5 bases short and J 0 bases short, with 8 bases between. The DNA of the CDR3 is TGTGCCAGCAGTCCGACCCATAGCAATCAGCCCCAGCATTTT. This translates into CASSPTHSNQPQHF.

In the case of this clonotype: At one end the junction does not follow the germline gene, possibly because of a read error. The rearrangement joins TRBV7-8 to TRBJ2-3, with no clear D. The V gene's germline CDR1 is SGHVS and CDR2 FQNEAQ. The CDR3 is 15 amino acids. DNA for the CDR3: TGTGCCGGCAGCTCCACGCGTATACCCACAGATACGCAGTATTTT. This encodes CAGSSTRIPTDTQYF.

The chain recombines TRBV7-9 with TRBJ2-3; possible D gene TRBD2, 6 bases. The length of the CDR3 is 18 residues. Germline V lookup: CDR1 SEHNR, CDR2 FQNEAQ (reference sequence). The ends were cut back, 0 bases at V and 2 bases at J, with 18 bases in the middle. CDR3 sequence reads: CASSLARGRSGSTDTQYF. DNA of the CDR3: TGTGCCAGCAGCTTAGCGCGGGGTAGATCGGGTTCCACAGATACGCAGTATTTT.

The genes are TRBV5-5 and TRBJ2-3; 13 positions match TRBD2. The CDR3 is 16 residues long. Germline lookup yields CDR1 SGHKS and CDR2 YYEKEE (reference sequence). V trimming: 4 bases; J trimming: 4 bases; junction bases outside the gene matches: 6. CDR3 sequence (DNA): TGTGCCAGCAGCCCGAGGACTAGCGGGAGTCCAGATACGCAGTATTTT. This encodes CASSPRTSGSPDTQYF. Supplemented by reference TRBV5-5 and TRBJ2-3, the full variable domain reads DAGVTQSPTHLIKTRGQQVTLRCSPISGHKSVSWYQQVLGQGPQFIFQYYEKEERGRGNFPDRFSARQFPNYSSELNVNALLLGDSALYLCASSPRTSGSPDTQYFGPGTRLTVL.

This clonotype was seen a handful of times. In DNA, the CDR3 is TGCGCCAGCAGCTTGGAGGGGGCGATGTATGGCTACACCTTC. Translating gives CASSLEGAMYGYTF. The J gene is TRBJ1-2, the V gene TRBV5-1; 7 bases fit TRBD1. CDR3 length equals 14 residues. The V gene's germline CDR1 is SGHRS and CDR2 YFSETQ. V lost 0 bases, J lost 5 bases, and 4 bases stayed unmatched.

The chain links TRBV4-1 to TRBJ2-1; no clear D. CDR1 MGHRA and CDR2 YSYEKL come from the germline V gene. V was cut by 1 base and J by 0 bases, with 10 bases left in between. The CDR3 length is 16 residues. The CDR3, as DNA: TGCGCCAGCAGCCAAGGTGCTGATCCCTCCTACAATGAGCAGTTCTTC. Translation gives CASSQGADPSYNEQFF.

The chain carries TRBV3-1 and TRBJ1-6, with D maybe TRBD1 (5 bases). In germline, CDR1 is LGHDT, CDR2 YNNKEL (reference sequence). CDR3 length equals 13 residues. With 3 bases removed from V and 11 bases from J, the gap between germline ends came to 11 bases. The chain's CDR3 is CASSQREGTPLHF. The CDR3 DNA sequence: TGTGCCAGCAGCCAGAGGGAGGGGACACCCCTCCACTTT.

This clonotype turned up a few times. The chain recombines TRBV6-1 with TRBJ2-3; 9 bases agree with TRBD2. The J segment lost 2 bases and the V segment lost 5 bases, leaving 14 bases of the junction unmatched. Germline assignment: CDR1 MNHNS and CDR2 SASEGT. This CDR3 is built from 18 residues. The CDR3 nucleotides read TGTGCCAGCAGTCCGGGACTAGCTTCCCAAAAATACACAGATACGCAGTATTTT. The encoded protein is CASSPGLASQKYTDTQYF.

J is TRBJ1-5 and V is TRBV6-2 or TRBV6-3; a possible D gene is TRBD1 (5 bases). CDR1 is MNHEY, CDR2 SVGEGT, per germline. V lost 4 bases and J 5 bases, leaving 15 bases between the germline ends. The CDR3 has 15 residues. This CDR3 is CASSSSGGRDQPQHF. The CDR3 DNA reads TGTGCCAGCAGTTCGTCGGGGGGTAGGGATCAGCCCCAGCATTTT.